This paragraph covers one T cell receptor (beta chain) sequence. Antigen unknown. Assay execution took place at the deep level. Data came from immunoSEQ multiplex PCR; TCRdb stores just in-frame clones and leaves some out. The repertoire holds some 240,000 clones, with over 50% as singletons. This specimen comes from a study of shared clonotypes between healthy human individuals. General study findings and limits: A generally larger estimated richness was seen in naive subsets than in memory subsets. Tissue TCR repertoires likely differ from these blood-only repertoires. Few donors limited the genetic and exposure-history diversity represented.

This CDR3 has 20 residues. Trimming took 0 bases from V and 0 from J; bases not matched to a gene: 11. The V gene's germline CDR1 is SGHRS and CDR2 YFSETQ. The sequencing sample was made of memory CD4+ T cells sorted from blood. Subset reported: CD45RA-negative fraction. The chain recombines TRBV5-1 with TRBJ2-1, with TRBD2 identical over 11 bases. This clonotype originated in a man aged 30-40 years in good health. DNA for the CDR3: TGCGCCAGCAGCTTGGGCCGGGGACTAGCGGAGGGGAGCTCCTACAATGAGCAGTTCTTC. It is translated as CASSLGRGLAEGSSYNEQFF.